What follows are 15 T cell receptor beta chains derived from one specimen sequenced in a study of blood T cell repertoires in COVID-19. The data were produced by immunoSEQ multiplex PCR, yet TCRdb's version contains in-frame clones alone and is incomplete. The data show about 430,000 clones, nearly 90% seen once. The sample consisted of PBMCs or T cells enriched from blood (not recorded which). Every receptor here comes from a woman aged 18-35 years who had been exposed to COVID-19.

About this clone: The junction departs from the called germline gene at one end, perhaps through a read error. The CDR3 region has the DNA TGTGCCAGCAGCCAAATCCTCGGGACTAGCAGGGGATTT. Residues: CASSQILGTSRGF. The V call is TRBV4-2, the J call TRBJ2-3; TRBD2 matches 9 bases. Germline values: CDR1 LGHNA, CDR2 YNFKEQ. This CDR3 is built from 13 residues.

The DNA of the CDR3 is TGTGCCATCAGAATGACAGGCCTGGAGAACACTGAAGCTTTCTTT. This sequence encodes CAIRMTGLENTEAFF. The chain links TRBV10-3 to TRBJ1-1, with D possibly matching TRBD1 (6 bases). Germline V lookup: CDR1 ENHRY, CDR2 SYGVKD. The CDR3 is 15 amino acids. The germline V and J ends were trimmed by 6 bases and 1 base, with 15 bases remaining between them.

This clone appeared once. CDR3 in amino acids: CSVEFETAVLNEKLFF. The CDR3 DNA follows: TGCAGCGTTGAATTCGAAACGGCGGTCCTTAATGAAAAACTGTTTTTT. The chain is built from TRBV29-1 and TRBJ1-4; no clear D gene. CDR1 SQVTM and CDR2 ANQGSEA come from the germline V gene. The length of the CDR3 is 16 residues. V lost 2 bases to trimming and J lost 4 bases, with 17 bases between them.

The J gene is TRBJ1-2, the V gene TRBV6-2 or TRBV6-3, with 9 bases identical to TRBD1. V lost 2 bases, J lost 6 bases, and 10 bases stayed unmatched. CDR1 and CDR2 (germline): MNHEY, SVGEGT. The CDR3 has 16 amino acids. The DNA for the CDR3 is TGTGCCAGCAGTTACGCTTCCGGGACAGGGAGCCATGGCTACACCTTC. This codes for CASSYASGTGSHGYTF.

This rearrangement joins TRBV4-3 to TRBJ2-1, with D tentatively TRBD2 (7 bases). The CDR3 has 16 amino acids. V gave up 5 bases and J gave up 3 bases, with 17 bases separating them. CDR1 is LGHNA, CDR2 YSLEER, per germline. The CDR3 DNA sequence: TGCGCCAGCAGCTTAGAAGGGGGGGCGGTCTACAATGAGCAGTTCTTC. Protein sequence: CASSLEGGAVYNEQFF.

The chain recombines TRBV6-5 with TRBJ2-1; 8 bases are a match to TRBD2. Unmatched junction bases numbered 8, after V lost 7 bases and J lost 6 bases. Germline V gene sequence: CDR1 MNHEY, CDR2 SVGAGI. The CDR3 spans 14 residues. This CDR3 reads CASMKAGALNEQFF. The CDR3 DNA sequence: TGTGCCAGCATGAAAGCGGGAGCCCTCAATGAGCAGTTCTTC.

This rearrangement joins TRBV6-5 to TRBJ1-4; 8 bases fit TRBD1. Germline CDR1 is MNHEY and CDR2 is SVGAGI. The CDR3 contains 15 residues. Unmatched junction bases numbered 3, after V lost 0 bases and J lost 6 bases. The CDR3 coding sequence is TGTGCCAGCAGTTACTCGAACAGGGGGTATGAAAAACTGTTTTTT. Its protein is CASSYSNRGYEKLFF.

The chain has TRBV5-6 and TRBJ1-5; D may be TRBD1 (5 bases). Germline V gene sequence: CDR1 SGHDT, CDR2 YYEEEE. This CDR3 contains 12 residues. The V end was cut by 2 bases, the J end by 5 bases, with 5 bases between. CDR3 DNA sequence: TGTGCCAGCAGCTTAGGGGATCAGCCCCAGCATTTT. Protein sequence: CASSLGDQPQHF.

The chain has TRBV27 and TRBJ2-7; 7 positions match TRBD2. CDR1 MNHEY and CDR2 SMNVEV come from the germline V gene (reference sequence). This CDR3 spans 15 amino acids. V trimming: 6 bases; J trimming: 3 bases; junction bases outside the gene matches: 11. The CDR3 DNA reads TGTGCCAGCAGCGGAGCCGGGGGGATAATCTACGAGCAGTACTTC. This translates into CASSGAGGIIYEQYF.

This clone was found once. The V gene is TRBV6-2 or TRBV6-3, the J gene TRBJ2-2; D possibly corresponds to TRBD2 (6 bases). Germline CDR1 is MNHEY and CDR2 is SVGEGT. The CDR3 consists of 15 residues. V dropped 2 bases and J dropped 10 bases, with 17 bases sitting between them. The CDR3 bases are TGTGCCAGCAGTTACCATGGACTACCTACGGAGGAGCTGTTTTTT. It translates to CASSYHGLPTEELFF.

The chain combines TRBV6-5 with TRBJ2-7; D may be TRBD1 (5 bases). The V end lost 6 bases, the J end lost 0 bases, and 9 bases lay between the germline ends. Germline V gene lookup returns CDR1 MNHEY and CDR2 SVGAGI. The CDR3 runs 13 residues. The CDR3 DNA is TGTGCCAGCAGGGCTGGGGCCTCCTACGAGCAGTACTTC. It translates to CASRAGASYEQYF.

J is TRBJ1-2 and V is TRBV6-2 or TRBV6-3, with 9 bases fitting TRBD1. Per the germline V gene, CDR1 is MNHEY and CDR2 is SVGEGT. CDR3 length: 15 amino acids. The junction had 2 bases not matched to a gene; V was cut back by 2 bases and J by 1 base. The chain's CDR3 is CASSYGQGSNYGYTF. The DNA of the CDR3 is TGTGCCAGCAGTTACGGACAGGGGAGTAACTATGGCTACACCTTC.

A few counts support this clone. The chain has TRBV4-2 and TRBJ2-3; D possibly corresponds to TRBD2 (6 bases). Germline V CDR1 and CDR2: LGHNA, YNFKEQ. The ends were cut back, 1 base at V and 0 bases at J, with 11 bases in the middle. This CDR3 spans 16 amino acids. The chain's CDR3 is CASSQVAVASTDTQYF. Written as DNA, the CDR3 is TGTGCCAGCAGCCAAGTAGCGGTGGCTAGCACAGATACGCAGTATTTT.

DNA for the CDR3: TGCGCCAGCAGCCTCAACAGGGTCGGGCAAGATTTCTTC. This sequence encodes CASSLNRVGQDFF. The rearrangement joins TRBV5-1 to TRBJ2-1, with D maybe TRBD1 (6 bases). The CDR3 is 13 amino acids. Trimming removed 4 bases from V and 16 bases from J, with 21 bases in between. CDR1 is SGHRS, CDR2 YFSETQ, per germline.

The genes are TRBV24-1 and TRBJ1-2; 11 bases are a match to TRBD1. The CDR3 loop spans 16 amino acids. Germline V gives CDR1 KGHDR, CDR2 SFDVKD. V lost 3 bases and J lost 3; bases outside the gene matches: 5. The DNA of the CDR3 is TGTGCCACCAGTGATGGACAGGGGGCCGGTGACTATGGCTACACCTTC. Amino acid sequence: CATSDGQGAGDYGYTF.